This T cell receptor beta chain was observed in a study of vaccination effects on CD4 cells after COVID-19. Findings and caveats of the study: Within healthy vaccinees, only 1 of 255 vaccine-induced clones displayed cross-reactivity with common cold coronaviruses. Marked clonal contraction was seen in infection- and vaccine-induced clones late after vaccination.

ViraFEST assay sequencing came after antigen-specific CD4+ T cells were expanded with viral peptide pools. Around day 10 of culture, CD4+ T cells were separated out. Each participant was given two doses of one vaccine (BNT162b2 or mRNA-1273). None of these healthy vaccinees had been infected with SARS-CoV-2 before vaccination. For each well, 1.5 million to 2.5 million PBMC were cultured with about 9.4 IU/ml IL-2 and around 9.1 ug/ml peptides. Remarks on this clone: Its target is not known.

The protocol was immunoSEQ multiplex PCR, while the TCRdb copy is restricted to in-frame clones and leaves out a portion. The sample has some 50,000 clones, about 74% seen once; the top ten hold approximately 15%. V shed 6 bases and J shed 2 bases, with 16 bases lying between them. This CDR3 has 15 residues. Germline-derived CDR1 and CDR2 are SGHRS and YFSETQ. The chain links TRBV5-1 to TRBJ2-3, with D maybe TRBD2 (6 bases). The sequence was collected from a human donor who received a COVID-19 vaccine. The specimen comprised CD4+ T cells from PBMCs cultured with HCoV-OC43 spike peptides, sampled after COVID-19 vaccination. This sample's subset: HCoV-OC43 spike overlapping peptide pool stimulation. The CDR3, as DNA: TGCGCCAGCACTAATCTGGGGGAGGTCACAGATACGCAGTATTTT. It translates to CASTNLGEVTDTQYF.